The sample holds a few counts of the clone carrying this T cell receptor beta chain. The method was immunoSEQ multiplex PCR; TCRdb's version includes in-frame clones alone and lacks a portion of them. The table lists some 290,000 clones, 87% of them singletons. The sample comes from a study of blood T cell repertoires in COVID-19. Study at large: T cells, B-cell-depleted T cells, or PBMCs supplied cDNA or gDNA.

This TCR was recovered from a woman aged 45-65 years who had recovered from COVID-19. Input material: peripheral blood.

This chain's CDR3 is CASSIMRDLNQPQHF. In DNA form, the CDR3 reads TGTGCCAGTAGTATAATGCGGGACCTCAATCAGCCCCAGCATTTT. This chain joins TRBV19 and TRBJ1-5; possible D gene TRBD1, 5 bases. V lost 2 bases to trimming and J lost 3 bases, with 11 bases between them. CDR1 and CDR2 from the germline V gene are LNHDA and SQIVND (reference sequence). The CDR3 length is 15 residues. Using reference TRBV19 and TRBJ1-5 for the parts outside the CDR3, the full variable domain is DGGITQSPKYLFRKEGQNVTLSCEQNLNHDAMYWYRQDPGQGLRLIYYSQIVNDFQKGDIAEGYSVSREKKESFPLTVTSAQKNPTAFYLCASSIMRDLNQPQHFGDGTRLSIL.